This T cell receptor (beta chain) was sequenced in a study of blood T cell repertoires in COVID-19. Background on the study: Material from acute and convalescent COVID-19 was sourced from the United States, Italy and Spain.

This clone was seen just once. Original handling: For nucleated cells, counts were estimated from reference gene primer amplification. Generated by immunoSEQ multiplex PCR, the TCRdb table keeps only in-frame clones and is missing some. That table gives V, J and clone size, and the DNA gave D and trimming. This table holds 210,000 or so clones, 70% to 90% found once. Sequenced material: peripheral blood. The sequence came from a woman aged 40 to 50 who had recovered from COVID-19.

The CDR3 coding sequence is TGTGCCAGCTCCACAGCCACAGGGGGAACCGGGGAGCTGTTTTTT. The encoded protein is CASSTATGGTGELFF. The chain recombines TRBV18 with TRBJ2-2, with 8 bases identical to TRBD1. The CDR3 loop spans 15 amino acids. Germline V gene data show CDR1 as KGHSH and CDR2 as LQKENI. Trimming took 6 bases from V and 5 from J; bases not matched to a gene: 8.